The 12 T cell receptor beta chains given below trace back to one sample, sequenced in a study of shared clonotypes between healthy human individuals. CD45RO-negative cells were positively selected for CCR7, leaving out terminally differentiated effector memory CD45RA+ cells. Generated by immunoSEQ multiplex PCR, the TCRdb table keeps only in-frame clones and is missing some. Among fewer than 1 million clones, around 96% were seen once, and the ten largest hold around 0.21%. The sample taken for sequencing was naive CD8+ T cells sorted from blood. These receptors were obtained from a man aged 25-45 years in good health.

This chain links TRBV6-5 with TRBJ1-4; a weak D match, TRBD1 (5 bases). The germline CDR1 and CDR2 sequences are MNHEY and SVGAGI. Trimming pared 4 bases from V and 0 bases from J, leaving 9 bases between. The CDR3 runs 15 residues. CDR3 amino acids: CASSSTGSTNEKLFF. For the CDR3, the DNA is TGTGCCAGCAGTTCAACAGGCTCAACTAATGAAAAACTGTTTTTT.

This clone came up once. The V and J genes are TRBV30 and TRBJ1-5, with 7 bases identical to TRBD1. The CDR3 has 13 amino acids. In germline, CDR1 is GTSNPN, CDR2 SVGIG (reference sequence). V shed 5 bases, J shed 5 bases, and the junction held 6 bases outside the gene matches. The CDR3 sequence is CAWGADRHQPQHF. CDR3 DNA sequence: TGTGCCTGGGGGGCGGACAGGCATCAGCCCCAGCATTTT.

J is TRBJ2-2 and V is TRBV9; D call uncertain. V lost 5 bases, J lost 3 bases, and 5 bases lay in between. Germline CDR1 reads SGDLS; CDR2 reads YYNGEE. The CDR3 is 12 residues long. This CDR3 reads CASRSDTGELFF. In nucleotides, the CDR3 is TGTGCCAGCAGATCAGACACCGGGGAGCTGTTTTTT.

This chain connects TRBV11-3 to TRBJ2-1, with D perhaps matching TRBD1 (5 bases). The length of the CDR3 is 16 residues. Trimming removed 0 bases at V and 3 bases at J, with 12 bases between. The V gene's germline CDR1 is SGHNT and CDR2 YENEEA. The CDR3 protein is CASSLDGRVLYNEQFF. CDR3 nucleotides: TGTGCCAGCAGCTTAGATGGCAGGGTACTCTACAATGAGCAGTTCTTC.

The chain has TRBV13 and TRBJ2-3, with D perhaps TRBD1 or TRBD2 (5 bases each). V was cut by 5 bases and J by 6 bases, with 12 bases left in between. The germline CDR1 and CDR2 sequences are PRHDT and FYEKMQ (reference sequence). This CDR3 region has 13 residues. The CDR3 DNA follows: TGTGCCAGCAGCCCCGGGACGGCGGATACGCAGTATTTT. Amino acid sequence: CASSPGTADTQYF.

The chain employs TRBV4-3 and TRBJ2-1, with D tentatively TRBD2 (6 bases). In germline, CDR1 is LGHNA, CDR2 YSLEER. The V and J ends lost 1 base and 7 bases respectively, with 17 bases between them. This CDR3 has 16 amino acids. The CDR3 nucleotides are TGCGCCAGCAGCCAAGTGGTGGGAGGCCTAGAAAATGAGCAGTTCTTC. Residues: CASSQVVGGLENEQFF.

This chain joins TRBV9 and TRBJ2-1; a weak D match, TRBD2 (5 bases). From germline, CDR1 is SGDLS and CDR2 YYNGEE. The ends were cut back, 4 bases at V and 9 bases at J, with 11 bases in the middle. CDR3 size: 12 residues. The CDR3 is CASSLGAGEQFF. Here the CDR3 DNA reads TGTGCCAGCAGCCTGGGAGCAGGTGAGCAGTTCTTC.

This clone came up once. J is TRBJ2-7 and V is TRBV7-9; no definite D call. Germline V gives CDR1 SEHNR, CDR2 FQNEAQ (reference sequence). V lost 8 bases to trimming and J lost 0 bases, with 14 bases between them. This CDR3 region has 14 residues. CDR3 nucleotide sequence: TGTGCCAGCCTCGAACTCCGCTCCTCCTACGAGCAGTACTTC. It translates to CASLELRSSYEQYF.

Points on this clone: Other DNA sequences within the sample encode an identical CDR3. This chain connects TRBV28 to TRBJ1-1; D is possibly TRBD1 (5 bases). Germline CDR1 reads MDHEN; CDR2 reads SYDVKM. The length of the CDR3 is 10 residues. V lost 8 bases to trimming and J lost 6 bases, with 7 bases between them. CDR3 protein: CASRDSEAFF. The CDR3 DNA is TGTGCCAGCCGGGACTCTGAAGCTTTCTTT.

CDR3 sequence: CASRNEAGTAYNEQFF. As DNA, the CDR3 is TGTGCCAGCAGAAACGAAGCCGGCACCGCCTACAATGAGCAGTTCTTC. The V call is TRBV13, the J call TRBJ2-1; D is unresolved. V was shortened by 6 bases and J by 2 bases, with 17 bases between the two germline ends. This CDR3 has 16 residues. Per germline, CDR1 PRHDT and CDR2 FYEKMQ (reference sequence). The full variable domain, rest sourced from reference TRBV13 and TRBJ2-1, is AAGVIQSPRHLIKEKRETATLKCYPIPRHDTVYWYQQGPGQDPQFLISFYEKMQSDKGSIPDRFSAQQFSDYHSELNMSSLELGDSALYFCASRNEAGTAYNEQFFGPGTRLTVL.

The chain recombines TRBV7-6 with TRBJ2-1, with D possibly matching TRBD2 (6 bases). Germline assignment: CDR1 SGHVS and CDR2 FNYEAQ. V lost 0 bases to trimming and J lost 7 bases, with 10 bases between them. The CDR3 extends over 14 amino acids. The CDR3 protein is CASSLAEGWNEQFF. Written as DNA, the CDR3 is TGTGCCAGCAGCTTAGCGGAGGGCTGGAATGAGCAGTTCTTC.

The rearrangement links TRBV11-2 to TRBJ2-7, with D possibly being TRBD1 (6 bases). This CDR3 is built from 16 residues. Germline V lookup: CDR1 SGHAT, CDR2 FQNNGV. V was pared by 1 base and J by 2 bases, with 15 bases between. Here the CDR3 reads CASSLVSGGLTYEQYF. In nucleotides, the CDR3 is TGTGCCAGCAGCTTAGTTTCTGGGGGCCTAACCTACGAGCAGTACTTC.